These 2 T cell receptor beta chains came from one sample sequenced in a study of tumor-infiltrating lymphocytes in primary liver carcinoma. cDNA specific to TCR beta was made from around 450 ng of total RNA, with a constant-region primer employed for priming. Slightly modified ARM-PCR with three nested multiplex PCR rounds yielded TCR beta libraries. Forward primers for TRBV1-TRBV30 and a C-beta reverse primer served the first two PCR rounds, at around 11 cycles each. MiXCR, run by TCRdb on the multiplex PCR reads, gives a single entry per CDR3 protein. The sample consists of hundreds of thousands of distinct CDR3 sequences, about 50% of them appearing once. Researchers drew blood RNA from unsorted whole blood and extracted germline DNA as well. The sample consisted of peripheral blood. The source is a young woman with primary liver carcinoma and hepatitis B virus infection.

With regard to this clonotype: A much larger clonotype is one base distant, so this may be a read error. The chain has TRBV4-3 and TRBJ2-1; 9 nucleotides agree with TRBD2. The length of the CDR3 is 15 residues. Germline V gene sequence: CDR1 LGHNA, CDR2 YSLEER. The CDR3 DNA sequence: TGCGCCAGCAGCCAAGTAGCGGGAGAGGTTAATGAGCAGCTCTTC. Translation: CASSQVAGEVNEQLF.

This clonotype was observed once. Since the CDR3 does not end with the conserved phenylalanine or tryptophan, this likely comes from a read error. CDR3 nucleotide sequence: TGTGCCAGCAGTCCCCCCGCTCCGGGACTAGCGGGACAGAATGAGCAGTTCTCC. This translates into CASSPPAPGLAGQNEQFS. The chain carries TRBV12-3 or TRBV12-4 and TRBJ2-1; TRBD2 aligns across 13 bases. The CDR3 length is 18 residues. Unmatched junction bases numbered 14, after V lost 5 bases and J lost 7 bases.